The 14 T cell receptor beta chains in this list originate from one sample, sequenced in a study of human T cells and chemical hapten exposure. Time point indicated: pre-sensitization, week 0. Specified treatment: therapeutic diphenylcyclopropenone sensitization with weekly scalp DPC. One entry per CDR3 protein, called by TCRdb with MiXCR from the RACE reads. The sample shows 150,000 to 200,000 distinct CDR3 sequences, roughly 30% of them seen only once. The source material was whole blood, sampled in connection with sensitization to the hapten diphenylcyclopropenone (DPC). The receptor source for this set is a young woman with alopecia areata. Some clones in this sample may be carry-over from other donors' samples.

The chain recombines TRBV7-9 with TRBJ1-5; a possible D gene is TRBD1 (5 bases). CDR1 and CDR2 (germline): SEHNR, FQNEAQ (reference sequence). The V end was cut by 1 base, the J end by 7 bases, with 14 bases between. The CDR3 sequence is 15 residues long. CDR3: CASSLGGRVGQPQHF. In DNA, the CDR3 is TGTGCCAGCAGCTTAGGCGGCAGGGTCGGGCAGCCCCAGCATTTT.

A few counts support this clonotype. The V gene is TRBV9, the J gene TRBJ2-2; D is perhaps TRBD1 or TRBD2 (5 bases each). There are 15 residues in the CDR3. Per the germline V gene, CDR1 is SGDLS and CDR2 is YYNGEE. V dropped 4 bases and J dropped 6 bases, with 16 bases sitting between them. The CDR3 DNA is TGTGCCAGCAGCCCCAACAGTCGGGGCGCCGGGGAGCTGTTTTTT. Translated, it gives CASSPNSRGAGELFF.

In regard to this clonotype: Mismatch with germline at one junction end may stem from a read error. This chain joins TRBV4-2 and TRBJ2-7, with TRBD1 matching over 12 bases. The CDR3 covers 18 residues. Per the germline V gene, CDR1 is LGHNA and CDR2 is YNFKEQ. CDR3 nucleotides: TGTACCAGCAGCCAAGTTCAACCGGGACAGGGGGCTTCGTACGAGCAGTACTTC. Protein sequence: CTSSQVQPGQGASYEQYF.

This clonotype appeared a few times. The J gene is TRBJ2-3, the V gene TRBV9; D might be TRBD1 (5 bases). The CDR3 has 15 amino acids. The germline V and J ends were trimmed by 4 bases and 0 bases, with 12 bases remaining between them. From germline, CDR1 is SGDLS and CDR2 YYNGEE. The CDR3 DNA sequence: TGTGCCAGCAGCCCCCGACAGAGTAGCACAGATACGCAGTATTTT. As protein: CASSPRQSSTDTQYF.

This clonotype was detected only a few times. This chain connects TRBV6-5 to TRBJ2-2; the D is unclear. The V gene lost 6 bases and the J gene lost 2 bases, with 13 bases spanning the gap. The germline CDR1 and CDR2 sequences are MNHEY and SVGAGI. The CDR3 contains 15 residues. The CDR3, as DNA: TGTGCCAGCAGAACCGGTTCAGCCAACACCGGGGAGCTGTTTTTT. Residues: CASRTGSANTGELFF.

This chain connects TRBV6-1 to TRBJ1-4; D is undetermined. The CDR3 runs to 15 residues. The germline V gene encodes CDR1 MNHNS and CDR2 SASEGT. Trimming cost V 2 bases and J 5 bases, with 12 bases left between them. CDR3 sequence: CASSELGGRNEKLFF. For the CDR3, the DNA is TGTGCCAGCAGTGAATTGGGCGGCAGGAATGAAAAACTGTTTTTT.

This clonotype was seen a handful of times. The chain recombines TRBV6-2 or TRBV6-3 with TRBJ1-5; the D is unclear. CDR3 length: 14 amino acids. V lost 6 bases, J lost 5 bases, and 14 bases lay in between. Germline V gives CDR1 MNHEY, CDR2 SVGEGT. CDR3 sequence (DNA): TGTGCCAGCAGCCTGGTTATATTGGATCAGCCCCAGCATTTT. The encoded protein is CASSLVILDQPQHF.

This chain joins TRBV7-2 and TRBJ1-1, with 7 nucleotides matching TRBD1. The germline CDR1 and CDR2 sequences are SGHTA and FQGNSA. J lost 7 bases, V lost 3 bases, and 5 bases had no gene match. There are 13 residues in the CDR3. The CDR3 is CASSLAGGGEAFF. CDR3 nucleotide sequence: TGTGCCAGCAGCTTGGCAGGGGGAGGTGAAGCTTTCTTT.

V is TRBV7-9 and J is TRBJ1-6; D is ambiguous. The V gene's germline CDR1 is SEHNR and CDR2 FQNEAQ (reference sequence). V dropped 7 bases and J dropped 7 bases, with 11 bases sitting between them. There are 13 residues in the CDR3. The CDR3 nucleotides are TGTGCCAGCACTCAAGTGGGGAATTCACCCCTCCACTTT. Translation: CASTQVGNSPLHF.

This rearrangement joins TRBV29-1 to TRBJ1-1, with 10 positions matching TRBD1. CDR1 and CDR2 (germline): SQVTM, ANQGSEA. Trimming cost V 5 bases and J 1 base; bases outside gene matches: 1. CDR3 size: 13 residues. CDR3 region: CSVRTGGNTEAFF. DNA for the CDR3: TGCAGCGTTCGGACAGGGGGGAACACTGAAGCTTTCTTT. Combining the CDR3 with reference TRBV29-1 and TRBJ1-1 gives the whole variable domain SAVISQKPSRDICQRGTSLTIQCQVDSQVTMMFWYRQQPGQSLTLIATANQGSEATYESGFVIDKFPISRPNLTFSTLTVSNMSPEDSSIYLCSVRTGGNTEAFFGQGTRLTVV.

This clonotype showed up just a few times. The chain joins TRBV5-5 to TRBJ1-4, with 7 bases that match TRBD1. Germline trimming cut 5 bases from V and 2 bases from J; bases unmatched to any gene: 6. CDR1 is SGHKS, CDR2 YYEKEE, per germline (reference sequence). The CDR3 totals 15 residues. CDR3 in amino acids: CASRKTGDTNEKLFF. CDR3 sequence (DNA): TGTGCCAGCAGAAAAACAGGGGACACTAATGAAAAACTGTTTTTT.

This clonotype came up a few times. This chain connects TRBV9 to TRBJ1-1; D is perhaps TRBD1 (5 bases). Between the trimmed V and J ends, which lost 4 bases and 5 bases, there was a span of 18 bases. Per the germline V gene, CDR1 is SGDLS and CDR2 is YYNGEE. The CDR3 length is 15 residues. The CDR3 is CASSPRVVGGTEAFF. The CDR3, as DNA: TGTGCCAGCAGCCCCAGGGTCGTTGGAGGGACTGAAGCTTTCTTT. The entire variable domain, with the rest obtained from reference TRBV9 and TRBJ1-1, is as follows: DSGVTQTPKHLITATGQRVTLRCSPRSGDLSVYWYQQSLDQGLQFLIQYYNGEERAKGNILERFSAQQFPDLHSELNLSSLELGDSALYFCASSPRVVGGTEAFFGQGTRLTVV.

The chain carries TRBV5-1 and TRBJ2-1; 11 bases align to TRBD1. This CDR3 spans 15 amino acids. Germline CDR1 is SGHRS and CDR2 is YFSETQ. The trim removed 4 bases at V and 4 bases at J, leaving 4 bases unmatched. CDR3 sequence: CASSLGQGDYNEQFF. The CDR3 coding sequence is TGCGCCAGCAGCCTGGGACAGGGGGATTACAATGAGCAGTTCTTC.

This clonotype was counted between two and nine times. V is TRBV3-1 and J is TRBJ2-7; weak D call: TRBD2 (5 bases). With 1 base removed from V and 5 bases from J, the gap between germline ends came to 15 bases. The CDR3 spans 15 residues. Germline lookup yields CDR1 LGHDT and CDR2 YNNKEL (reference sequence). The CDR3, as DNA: TGTGCCAGCAGCCAAGGGGTAGCGACCGGCCACGAGCAGTACTTC. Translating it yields CASSQGVATGHEQYF.